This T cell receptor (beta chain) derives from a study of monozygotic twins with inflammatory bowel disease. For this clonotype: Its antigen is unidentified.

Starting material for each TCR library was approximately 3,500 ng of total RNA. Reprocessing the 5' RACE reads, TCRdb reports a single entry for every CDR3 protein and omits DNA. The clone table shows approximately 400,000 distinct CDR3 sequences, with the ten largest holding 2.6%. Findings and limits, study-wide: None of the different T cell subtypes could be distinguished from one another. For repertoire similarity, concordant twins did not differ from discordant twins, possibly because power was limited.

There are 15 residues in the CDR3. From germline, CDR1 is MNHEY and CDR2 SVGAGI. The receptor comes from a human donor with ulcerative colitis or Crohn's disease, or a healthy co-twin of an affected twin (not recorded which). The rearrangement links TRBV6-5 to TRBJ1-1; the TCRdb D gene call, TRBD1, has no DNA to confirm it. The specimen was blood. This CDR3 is CASSYGGGALAEAFF.